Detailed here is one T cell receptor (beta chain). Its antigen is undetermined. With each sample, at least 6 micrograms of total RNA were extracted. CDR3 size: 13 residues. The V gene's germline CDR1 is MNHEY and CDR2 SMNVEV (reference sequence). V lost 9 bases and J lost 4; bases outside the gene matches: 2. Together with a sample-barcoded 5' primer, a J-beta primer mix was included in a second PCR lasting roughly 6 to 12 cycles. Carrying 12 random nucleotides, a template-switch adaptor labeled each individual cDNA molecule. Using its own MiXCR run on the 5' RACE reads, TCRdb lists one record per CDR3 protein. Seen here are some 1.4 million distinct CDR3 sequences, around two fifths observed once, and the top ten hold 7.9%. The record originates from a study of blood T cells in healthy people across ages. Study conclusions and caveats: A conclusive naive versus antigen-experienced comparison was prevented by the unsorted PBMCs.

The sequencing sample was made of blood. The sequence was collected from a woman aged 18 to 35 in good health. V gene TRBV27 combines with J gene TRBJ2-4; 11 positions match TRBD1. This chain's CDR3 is CASGQGAKNIQYF. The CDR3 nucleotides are TGTGCCAGTGGACAGGGGGCAAAAAACATTCAGTACTTC.